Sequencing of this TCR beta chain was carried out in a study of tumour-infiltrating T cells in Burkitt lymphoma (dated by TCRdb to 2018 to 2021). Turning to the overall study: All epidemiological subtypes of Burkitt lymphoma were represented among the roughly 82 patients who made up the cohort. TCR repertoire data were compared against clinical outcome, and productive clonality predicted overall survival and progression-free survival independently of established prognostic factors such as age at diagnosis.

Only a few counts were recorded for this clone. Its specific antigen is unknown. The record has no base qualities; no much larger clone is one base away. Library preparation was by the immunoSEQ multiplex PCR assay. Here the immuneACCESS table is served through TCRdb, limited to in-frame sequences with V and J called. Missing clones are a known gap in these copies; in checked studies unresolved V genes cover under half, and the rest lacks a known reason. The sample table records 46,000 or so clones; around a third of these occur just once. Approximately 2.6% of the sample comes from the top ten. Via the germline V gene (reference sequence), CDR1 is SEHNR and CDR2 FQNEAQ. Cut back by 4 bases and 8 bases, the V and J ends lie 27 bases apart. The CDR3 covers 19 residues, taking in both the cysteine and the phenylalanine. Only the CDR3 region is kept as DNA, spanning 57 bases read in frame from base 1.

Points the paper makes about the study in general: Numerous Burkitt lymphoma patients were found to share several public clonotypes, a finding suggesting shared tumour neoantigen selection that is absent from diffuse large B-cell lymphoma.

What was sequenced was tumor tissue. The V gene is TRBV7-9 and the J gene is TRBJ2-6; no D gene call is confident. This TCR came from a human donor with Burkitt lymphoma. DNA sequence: TGTGCCAGCAGCTGGAATACGGGCTACGGCGCATACGGTTCCAACGTCCTGACTTTC. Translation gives CASSWNTGYGAYGSNVLTF.